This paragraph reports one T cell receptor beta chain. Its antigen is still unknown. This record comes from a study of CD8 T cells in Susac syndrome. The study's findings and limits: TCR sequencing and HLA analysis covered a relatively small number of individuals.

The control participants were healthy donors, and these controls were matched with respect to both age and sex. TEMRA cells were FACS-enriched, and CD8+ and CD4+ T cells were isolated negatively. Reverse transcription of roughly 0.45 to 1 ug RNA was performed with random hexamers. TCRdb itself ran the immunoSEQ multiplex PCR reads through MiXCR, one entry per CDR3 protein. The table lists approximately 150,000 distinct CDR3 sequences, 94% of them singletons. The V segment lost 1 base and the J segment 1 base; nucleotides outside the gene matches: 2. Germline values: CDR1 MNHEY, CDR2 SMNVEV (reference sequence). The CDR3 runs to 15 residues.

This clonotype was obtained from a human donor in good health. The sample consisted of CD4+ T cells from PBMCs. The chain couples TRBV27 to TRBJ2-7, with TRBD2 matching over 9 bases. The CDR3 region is CASSLFLAGSYEQYF. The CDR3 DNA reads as TGTGCCAGCAGTTTATTCCTAGCGGGGTCCTACGAGCAGTACTTC.